This passage covers 14 T cell receptor beta chains from one sample sequenced in a study of T cells expressing NK-cell markers. From the 5' RACE reads, TCRdb lists one entry per CDR3 protein and no DNA. Across about 550,000 distinct CDR3 sequences, the top ten clones capture approximately 4% of the sample. The specimen was blood T cells: a sorted CD56 or NKG2C T cell subset, CD4+ or CD8+ T cells, or bulk PBMC T cells (not recorded which). Every receptor here comes from a young man in good health.

V usage is TRBV11-2 and J usage is TRBJ2-7; TCRdb proposes TRBD1, but this gene call is untestable without DNA. Germline-derived CDR1 and CDR2 are SGHAT and FQNNGV. The CDR3 covers 13 residues. CDR3 amino acids: CASTTGPYLEQYF.

V usage is TRBV10-3 and J usage is TRBJ1-1. The CDR3 has 13 residues. Germline CDR1 reads ENHRY; CDR2 reads SYGVKD. The CDR3 is CAIESVENTEAFF.

The rearrangement links TRBV18 to TRBJ2-1; the TCRdb D gene call, TRBD1, has no DNA to confirm it. Germline V gives CDR1 KGHSH, CDR2 LQKENI. The CDR3 loop spans 15 amino acids. CDR3: CASSPYRQGKVEQFF.

This sequence joins TRBV12-3 or TRBV12-4 and TRBJ2-7. CDR3 size: 19 residues. The CDR3 protein is CASSNFKTAGFEAAYEQYF.

The V gene is TRBV7-3, the J gene TRBJ2-7. Germline lookup yields CDR1 SGHTA and CDR2 FQGTGA. This CDR3 has 14 residues. CDR3: CASSLTGPNYEQYF.

The chain combines TRBV3-1 with TRBJ2-2. In germline, CDR1 is LGHDT, CDR2 YNNKEL (reference sequence). The CDR3 runs 14 residues. CDR3 in amino acids: CASSQAILTGELFF.

This chain joins TRBV6-5 and TRBJ2-7. Germline-derived CDR1 and CDR2 are MNHEY and SVGAGI. CDR3 length: 14 residues. CDR3 region: CASSYAGNTYEQYF.

The chain employs TRBV7-2 and TRBJ2-3; the TCRdb call, TRBD2, lacks DNA for checking. CDR1 SGHTA and CDR2 FQGNSA come from the germline V gene. This CDR3 has 16 amino acids. The CDR3 spells CASSSAGLAGRDTQYF.

This sequence joins TRBV24-1 and TRBJ2-7; TCRdb calls TRBD1, which cannot be checked without DNA. The CDR3 covers 15 residues. The germline gives CDR1 KGHDR, CDR2 SFDVKD. This CDR3 is CATSDPQGSSYEQYF.

V is TRBV20-1 and J is TRBJ2-3. Looked up from germline, CDR1 is DFQATT and CDR2 is SNEGSKA (reference sequence). The CDR3 covers 14 residues. CDR3 loop: CSARDPKGTDTQYF.

V is TRBV20-1 and J is TRBJ2-5; TCRdb gives TRBD2 as the D gene, but with no DNA this cannot be confirmed. Germline CDR1 DFQATT, CDR2 SNEGSKA (reference sequence). The CDR3 loop spans 16 amino acids. CDR3 protein: CSASYLSGATQETQYF.

CDR3 residues: CASTRDPRGTGELFF. This rearrangement joins TRBV7-8 to TRBJ2-2; absent DNA, TCRdb's TRBD1 call cannot be checked. This CDR3 is 15 amino acids long. In germline, CDR1 is SGHVS, CDR2 FQNEAQ. Drawing the rest from reference TRBV7-8 and TRBJ2-2, the complete variable domain is GAGVSQSPRYKVAKRGQDVALRCDPISGHVSLFWYQQALGQGPEFLTYFQNEAQLDKSGLPSDRFFAERPEGSVSTLKIQRTQQEDSAVYLCASTRDPRGTGELFFGEGSRLTVL.

The rearrangement joins TRBV20-1 to TRBJ2-1; TCRdb's D gene call, TRBD1, goes unchecked for lack of DNA. Germline V gene data show CDR1 as DFQATT and CDR2 as SNEGSKA (reference sequence). The CDR3 consists of 15 residues. The CDR3 loop reads CSARRGQGSYNEQFF.

V and J are TRBV20-1 and TRBJ1-1; no DNA is available, so the TRBD1 call from TCRdb remains unchecked. The CDR3 spans 14 residues. Germline values: CDR1 DFQATT, CDR2 SNEGSKA (reference sequence). This chain's CDR3 is CSADPTGMNTEAFF.